The next 18 T cell receptor beta chains were all read from a single sample in a study of beta chain features in type 1 diabetes. All of the isolated RNA was reverse transcribed, so expressed TCRB transcripts were sequenced. The data were produced by immunoSEQ multiplex PCR, yet TCRdb's version contains in-frame clones alone and is incomplete. Of hundreds of thousands of clones in the sample, over 12% were seen once. Antigens of these TCRs are unknown. The study's findings and limits: A moderate, significant TCRB CDR3 shortening appeared in type 1 diabetes across four CD4+ subsets.

The sequenced material came from naive CD4+ T cells from blood. These receptors originate from a man aged 18 to 29 with type 1 diabetes.

This clone was recorded a few times. The chain is built from TRBV5-4 and TRBJ2-5, with D uncertain. V lost 0 bases and J 10 bases, leaving 16 bases between the germline ends. This CDR3 has 14 residues. Germline loops: CDR1 SGHNT, CDR2 YYREEE (reference sequence). The CDR3 sequence: CASSLEPGVWGQYF. CDR3 coding DNA: TGTGCCAGCAGCTTGGAGCCCGGAGTTTGGGGCCAGTACTTC.

V is TRBV30 and J is TRBJ1-1; D is possibly TRBD1 (6 bases). Between the trimmed V and J ends, which lost 2 bases and 10 bases, there was a span of 14 bases. CDR1 is GTSNPN, CDR2 SVGIG, per germline (reference sequence). The length of the CDR3 is 12 residues. Written as DNA, the CDR3 is TGTGCCTGGAGTCAAGGGGGGGCGCGAGCTTTCTTT. It specifies CAWSQGGARAFF.

The genes are TRBV7-3 and TRBJ1-6; TRBD1 might be the D (6 bases). The CDR3 is 14 residues long. Germline values: CDR1 SGHTA, CDR2 FQGTGA. Trimming took 5 bases from V and 6 from J, leaving 11 bases between them. Here the CDR3 DNA reads TGTGCCAGCAGCACACAGGGCGCTAATTCACCCCTCCACTTT. Its protein product is CASSTQGANSPLHF. The variable domain in full, completed from reference TRBV7-3 and TRBJ1-6, reads GAGVSQTPSNKVTEKGKYVELRCDPISGHTALYWYRQSLGQGPEFLIYFQGTGAADDSGLPNDRFFAVRPEGSVSTLKIQRTERGDSAVYLCASSTQGANSPLHFGNGTRLTVT.

The chain joins TRBV5-4 to TRBJ2-7; 9 nucleotides align to TRBD1. Germline CDR1 is SGHNT and CDR2 is YYREEE (reference sequence). There are 13 residues in the CDR3. J lost 6 bases, V lost 4 bases, and 5 bases had no gene match. The CDR3 region is CASSQTTGGEQYF. DNA for the CDR3: TGTGCCAGCAGCCAAACGACAGGGGGCGAGCAGTACTTC.

The gene calls are TRBV2 and TRBJ2-5; D tentatively reads TRBD1 or TRBD2 (6 bases each). The ends were cut back, 4 bases at V and 5 bases at J, with 17 bases in the middle. The germline CDR1 and CDR2 sequences are SNHLY and FYNNEI. The CDR3 has 15 residues. DNA for the CDR3: TGTGCCAGCAGTGTACAGGGAGGTCGGCTGGAGACCCAGTACTTC. Translation gives CASSVQGGRLETQYF.

This clone was detected a few times. V is TRBV2 and J is TRBJ1-1; D gene ambiguous. Germline V CDR1 and CDR2: SNHLY, FYNNEI. This CDR3 spans 12 amino acids. Trimming shortened V by 11 bases and J by 2 bases, and 12 bases separated the two germline ends. The chain's CDR3 is CARREQNTEAFF. In DNA form, the CDR3 reads TGTGCCCGACGGGAGCAAAACACTGAAGCTTTCTTT.

This clone turned up a few times. This chain joins TRBV29-1 and TRBJ2-5; the D gene is possibly TRBD1 (6 bases). Trimming removed 4 bases at V and 3 bases at J, with 12 bases between. CDR1 is SQVTM, CDR2 ANQGSEA, per germline. This CDR3 has 13 residues. The CDR3 spells CSVVIYREETQYF. In DNA, the CDR3 is TGCAGCGTTGTGATTTACAGGGAAGAGACCCAGTACTTC.

The chain couples TRBV5-4 to TRBJ1-6; tentatively, D is TRBD1 (5 bases). Germline lookup yields CDR1 SGHNT and CDR2 YYREEE (reference sequence). Trimming shortened V by 5 bases and J by 7 bases, and 16 bases separated the two germline ends. This CDR3 comprises 15 residues. DNA of the CDR3: TGTGCCAGCAGGCCGGGGCCGGAACCAAATTCACCCCTCCACTTT. Encoded protein: CASRPGPEPNSPLHF. The variable domain in full, completed from reference TRBV5-4 and TRBJ1-6, reads ETGVTQSPTHLIKTRGQQVTLRCSSQSGHNTVSWYQQALGQGPQFIFQYYREEENGRGNFPPRFSGLQFPNYSSELNVNALELDDSALYLCASRPGPEPNSPLHFGNGTRLTVT.

This chain joins TRBV30 and TRBJ1-3; no clear D. The CDR3 is made up of 14 amino acids. V dropped 4 bases and J dropped 0 bases, with 10 bases sitting between them. The V gene's germline CDR1 is GTSNPN and CDR2 SVGIG (reference sequence). The CDR3 reads CAWNRGSSGNTIYF. In nucleotides, the CDR3 is TGTGCCTGGAACCGAGGAAGCTCTGGAAACACCATATATTTT. The full variable domain, with the rest looked up from reference TRBV30 and TRBJ1-3, is SQTIHQWPATLVQPVGSPLSLECTVEGTSNPNLYWYRQAAGRGLQLLFYSVGIGQISSEVPQNLSASRPQDRQFILSSKKLLLSDSGFYLCAWNRGSSGNTIYFGEGSWLTVV.

The chain combines TRBV30 with TRBJ1-3; no reliable D call. The CDR3 length is 14 residues. V was shortened by 7 bases and J by 1 base, with 14 bases between the two germline ends. Germline V gives CDR1 GTSNPN, CDR2 SVGIG (reference sequence). CDR3 loop: CALEVVASGNTIYF. The CDR3 DNA reads TGTGCCTTGGAGGTTGTGGCGTCTGGAAACACCATATATTTT.

This clone showed up just a few times. One junction end disagrees with the germline gene, perhaps due to a read error. The J gene is TRBJ2-7, the V gene TRBV29-1, with 8 bases identical to TRBD1. The V gene's germline CDR1 is SQVTM and CDR2 ANQGSEA. CDR3 size: 12 residues. The CDR3 coding sequence is TGCAGCGTTGAAGACGGTGGGTCAGGGGGCTGCTTC. As protein: CSVEDGGSGGCF.

This clone has a handful of counts. This chain links TRBV5-1 with TRBJ2-2; 9 bases are a match to TRBD1. V lost 4 bases to trimming and J lost 5 bases; unmatched junction nucleotides: 6. The CDR3 is 15 residues long. CDR1 is SGHRS, CDR2 YFSETQ, per germline. Written as DNA, the CDR3 is TGCGCCAGCAGCGCCGGGACAGGGAGGACCGGGGAGCTGTTTTTT. It is translated as CASSAGTGRTGELFF.

This clone showed up just a few times. The V and J genes are TRBV7-9 and TRBJ1-1; 7 nucleotides match TRBD1. Germline CDR1 is SEHNR and CDR2 is FQNEAQ (reference sequence). The J segment lost 4 bases and the V segment lost 5 bases, leaving 7 bases of the junction unmatched. The CDR3 extends over 14 amino acids. In nucleotides, the CDR3 is TGTGCCAGCAGCCCATTCGGGACAGCCACTGAAGCTTTCTTT. This translates into CASSPFGTATEAFF.

This clone has only a few counts. This chain uses TRBV30 with TRBJ1-6; D unresolved. Between the trimmed V and J ends, which lost 3 bases and 13 bases, there was a span of 13 bases. The CDR3 length is 12 residues. The germline V gene encodes CDR1 GTSNPN and CDR2 SVGIG (reference sequence). The DNA for the CDR3 is TGTGCCTGGAGATGGGGAAGGAGCCCCCTCCACTTT. Protein product: CAWRWGRSPLHF.

In its sample, this clone was seen a few times. Other DNA variants within this sample encode the same CDR3. The rearrangement uses TRBV9 and TRBJ2-7; the D gene is possibly TRBD2 (6 bases). The CDR3 runs to 14 residues. Germline V gene sequence: CDR1 SGDLS, CDR2 YYNGEE. V was clipped by 2 bases and J by 0 bases, with 9 bases between them. This CDR3 is CASSVGGLSYEQYF. The CDR3, as DNA: TGTGCCAGCAGCGTCGGAGGGCTCTCCTACGAGCAGTACTTC.

J is TRBJ2-3 and V is TRBV15; D uncertain. The CDR3 has 14 amino acids. Germline V gene lookup returns CDR1 LNHNV and CDR2 YYDKDF (reference sequence). Trimming took 0 bases from V and 2 from J, leaving 6 bases between them. The DNA of the CDR3 is TGTGCCACCAGCAGAGATAGGCTCACAGATACGCAGTATTTT. It translates to CATSRDRLTDTQYF. The full variable domain, in which reference TRBV15 and TRBJ2-3 provide the parts outside the CDR3, is DAMVIQNPRYQVTQFGKPVTLSCSQTLNHNVMYWYQQKSSQAPKLLFHYYDKDFNNEADTPDNFQSRRPNTSFCFLDIRSPGLGDTAMYLCATSRDRLTDTQYFGPGTRLTVL.

A note on this clone: Other DNA sequences in this specimen translate into the identical CDR3. The chain is built from TRBV29-1 and TRBJ1-5; a possible D gene is TRBD1 (5 bases). The CDR3 loop spans 13 amino acids. V was clipped by 4 bases and J by 10 bases, with 17 bases between them. The germline V gene has CDR1 SQVTM and CDR2 ANQGSEA. CDR3 DNA sequence: TGCAGCGTTGGGGTTCAGGGCGGACAACCCCAGCATTTT. Its protein product is CSVGVQGGQPQHF.

The chain combines TRBV5-1 with TRBJ1-5, with 7 bases matching TRBD1. Looked up from germline, CDR1 is SGHRS and CDR2 is YFSETQ. The CDR3 spans 13 residues. Trimming took 4 bases from V and 7 from J; bases not matched to a gene: 5. The CDR3 region is CASSLTGEQPQHF. The CDR3 bases are TGCGCCAGCAGCCTTACAGGGGAGCAGCCCCAGCATTTT.